Listed below are T cell receptor beta chains from one sample, sequenced in a study of CD8 T cells in ankylosing spondylitis. In TCRdb, the 5' RACE reads were re-called with MiXCR into one record per CDR3 protein. Of about 36,000 distinct CDR3 sequences in the sample, around 6.2% are singletons; the top ten hold 12%. Sequencing was carried out using blood, either unsorted or a sorted T cell fraction (not recorded which). The receptors shown here come from a male donor with ankylosing spondylitis or in good health (not recorded which). Each CDR3 is given with its conserved first and last residue. The D gene is left open where the match is weak.

d_call	v_call	j_call	cdr3_aa
-	TRBV29-1	TRBJ1-3	CSILVWSRSGNTIYF
TRBD2	TRBV29-1	TRBJ2-5	CSVGTSGETQYF
-	TRBV4-2	TRBJ1-4	CASSQGRAGEEKLFF
-	TRBV19	TRBJ1-5	CASTISGYGGGQPQHF
-	TRBV21-1	TRBJ2-7	CASSKGVGQILSSYEQYF
-	TRBV6-1	TRBJ2-1	CASSPPHEGPFEQFF
-	TRBV7-2	TRBJ2-5	CASSSRERRETQYF
TRBD2	TRBV15	TRBJ2-1	CATSRVHGTSGAGRRVGEQFF
-	TRBV29-1	TRBJ2-5	CSAKTGDQETQYF
-	TRBV3-1	TRBJ2-1	CASSQSRRDEQFF
-	TRBV12-3/TRBV12-4	TRBJ2-1	CASSGQEGSNEQFF
TRBD2	TRBV15	TRBJ2-1	CATSLTSVNEQFF
TRBD2	TRBV27	TRBJ2-1	CASSLSSWTSGRRDEQFF
-	TRBV6-6	TRBJ2-7	CASSTRRGADEQYF
-	TRBV12-3/TRBV12-4	TRBJ1-1	CATSTDSQAFF
-	TRBV20-1	TRBJ2-7	CSARDPAGTYEQYF
TRBD1	TRBV7-9	TRBJ1-2	CASSFRDRGYGYTF
-	TRBV19	TRBJ2-4	CASSTGLPLGIQYF
-	TRBV29-1	TRBJ1-1	CSVGRQTEAFF
TRBD2	TRBV18	TRBJ2-7	CASSPSGSPSREQYF
-	TRBV27	TRBJ1-1	CASSYSGLVTEAFF
TRBD1	TRBV19	TRBJ2-1	CASSMIRDRASEQFF
TRBD2	TRBV7-6	TRBJ2-1	CASSSLAGGHRYNEQFF
TRBD2	TRBV6-4	TRBJ2-1	CASSDSSGGANEQFF
TRBD1	TRBV27	TRBJ2-1	CASSWDSRYNEQFF
TRBD1	TRBV10-3	TRBJ2-3	CAIRRTGLTDTQYF
TRBD2	TRBV7-2	TRBJ2-7	CASSLGRGGYEQYF
-	TRBV5-6	TRBJ2-7	CASSTTGEQYF
TRBD1	TRBV23-1	TRBJ2-1	CASSRKTGQGSPDEQFF
-	TRBV12-3/TRBV12-4	TRBJ2-5	CASSGQEAQYF
TRBD1	TRBV12-3/TRBV12-4	TRBJ2-2	CASRGTGFAGELFF
-	TRBV2	TRBJ1-2	CASSEGFNAGYGYTF
TRBD2	TRBV24-1	TRBJ2-1	CATSVISGGLREQFF
TRBD1	TRBV15	TRBJ2-7	CATSRVTGGEQYF
-	TRBV7-8	TRBJ2-1	CASSLSKRRYNEQFF
-	TRBV20-1	TRBJ1-5	CSASVGRQPQHF
-	TRBV29-1	TRBJ2-7	CSVMIQYEQYF
TRBD2	TRBV7-3	TRBJ2-5	CASSLGGGVQETQYF
-	TRBV4-3	TRBJ2-7	CASSQDWGEQYF
TRBD1	TRBV2	TRBJ1-1	CASSGQANTEAFF
-	TRBV21-1	TRBJ2-2	CASSKVRAYAGGRGSGELFF
-	TRBV20-1	TRBJ2-3	CSALGRLGDTQYF
TRBD1	TRBV20-1	TRBJ1-2	CSALKPGQGPGYTF
-	TRBV4-1	TRBJ1-3	CASSQESGNTIYF
-	TRBV20-1	TRBJ1-6	CSAVDRRAPLHF
-	TRBV30	TRBJ2-1	CAWSVRRTTSSYNEQFF
TRBD1	TRBV7-9	TRBJ2-2	CASSPPGQGNGELFF
TRBD1	TRBV5-1	TRBJ2-2	CASSFSTGATGELFF
-	TRBV7-9	TRBJ2-5	CASSPRASRGETQYF
-	TRBV28	TRBJ1-5	CASSQRGGGNQPQHF
-	TRBV2	TRBJ1-1	CASSEHGPEAFF
-	TRBV20-1	TRBJ1-1	CSARVQAFNTEAFF
TRBD1	TRBV4-3	TRBJ1-3	CASSRGQGKGNTIYF